This T cell receptor beta chain was sequenced for a study of T cells in tuberculosis. Time point in this sample: new active TB diagnosis, blood taken before or within 7 days of starting treatment. Assay: immunoSEQ multiplex PCR; the TCRdb copy retains only in-frame clones and omits some. The sample consists of approximately 31,000 clones, roughly 88% of them appearing once. Germline CDR1 is SGHRS and CDR2 is YFSETQ. There are 14 residues in the CDR3. Trimming cost V 3 bases and J 4 bases; bases outside gene matches: 7. This TCR came from an adult with tuberculosis. The starting material was PBMCs, obtained at tuberculosis diagnosis. The J gene is TRBJ2-7, the V gene TRBV5-1; 7 nucleotides align to TRBD1. The CDR3 region has the DNA TGCGCCAGCAGCTCCGACAGGGTGGGTTACGAGCAGTACTTC. Protein sequence: CASSSDRVGYEQYF.